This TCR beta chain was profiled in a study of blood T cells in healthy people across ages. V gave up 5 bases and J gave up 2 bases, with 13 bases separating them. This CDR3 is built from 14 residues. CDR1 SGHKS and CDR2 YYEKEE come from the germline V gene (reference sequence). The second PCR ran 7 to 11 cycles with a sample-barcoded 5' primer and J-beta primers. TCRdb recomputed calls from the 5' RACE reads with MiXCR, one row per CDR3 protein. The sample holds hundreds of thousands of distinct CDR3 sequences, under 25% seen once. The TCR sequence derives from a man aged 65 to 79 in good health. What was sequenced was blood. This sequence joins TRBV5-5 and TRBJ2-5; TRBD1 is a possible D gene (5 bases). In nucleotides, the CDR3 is TGTGCCAGCAGTTCAGGGCGAAGTCAAGAGACCCAGTACTTC. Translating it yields CASSSGRSQETQYF.